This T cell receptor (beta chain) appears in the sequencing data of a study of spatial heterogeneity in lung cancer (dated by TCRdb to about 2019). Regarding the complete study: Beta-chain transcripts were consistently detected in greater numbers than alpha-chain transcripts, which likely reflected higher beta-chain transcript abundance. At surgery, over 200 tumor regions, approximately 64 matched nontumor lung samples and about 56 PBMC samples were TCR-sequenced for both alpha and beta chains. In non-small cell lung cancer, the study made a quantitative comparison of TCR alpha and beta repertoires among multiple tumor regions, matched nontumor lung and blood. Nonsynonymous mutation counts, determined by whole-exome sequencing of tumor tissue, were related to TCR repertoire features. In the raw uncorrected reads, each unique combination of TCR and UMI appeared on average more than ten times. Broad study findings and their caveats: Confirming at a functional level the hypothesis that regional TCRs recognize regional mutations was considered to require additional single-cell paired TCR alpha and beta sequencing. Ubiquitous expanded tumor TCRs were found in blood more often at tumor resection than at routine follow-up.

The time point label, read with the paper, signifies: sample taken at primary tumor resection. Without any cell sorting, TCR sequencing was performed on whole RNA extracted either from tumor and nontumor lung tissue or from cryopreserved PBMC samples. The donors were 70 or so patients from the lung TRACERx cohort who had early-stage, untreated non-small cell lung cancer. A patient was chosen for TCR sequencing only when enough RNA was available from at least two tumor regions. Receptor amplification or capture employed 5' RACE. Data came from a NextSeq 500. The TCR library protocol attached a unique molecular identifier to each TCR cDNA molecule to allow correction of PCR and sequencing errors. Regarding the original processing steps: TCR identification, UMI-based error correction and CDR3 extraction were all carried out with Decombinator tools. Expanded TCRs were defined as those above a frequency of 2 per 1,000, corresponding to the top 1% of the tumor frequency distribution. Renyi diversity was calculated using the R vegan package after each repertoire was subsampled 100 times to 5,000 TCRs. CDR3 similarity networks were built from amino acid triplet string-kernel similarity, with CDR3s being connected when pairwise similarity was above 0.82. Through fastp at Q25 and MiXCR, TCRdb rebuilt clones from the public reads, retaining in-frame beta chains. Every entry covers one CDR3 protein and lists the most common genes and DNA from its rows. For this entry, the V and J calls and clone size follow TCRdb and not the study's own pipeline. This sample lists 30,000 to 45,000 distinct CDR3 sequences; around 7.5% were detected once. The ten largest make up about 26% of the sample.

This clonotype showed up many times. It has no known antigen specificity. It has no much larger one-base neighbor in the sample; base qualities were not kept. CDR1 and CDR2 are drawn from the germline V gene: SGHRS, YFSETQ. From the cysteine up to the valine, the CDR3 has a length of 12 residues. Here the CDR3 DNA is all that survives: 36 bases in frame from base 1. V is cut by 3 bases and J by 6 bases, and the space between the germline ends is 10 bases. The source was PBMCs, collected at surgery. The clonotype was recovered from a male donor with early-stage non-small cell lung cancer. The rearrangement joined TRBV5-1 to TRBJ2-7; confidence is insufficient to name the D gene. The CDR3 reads CASSSGLVEQYV. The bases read TGCGCCAGCAGCTCGGGCTTAGTCGAGCAGTACGTC.